This passage covers 5 T cell receptor beta chains from one sample sequenced in a study of T cell responses to AZD1222 COVID-19 vaccine. Here immunoSEQ multiplex PCR was the method, and the copy in TCRdb shows in-frame clones only, minus some. The sample holds around 52,000 clones, roughly 86% seen once. Sequences were derived from peripheral blood, sampled on day 0 of AZD1222 vaccination. All receptors come from an adult in good health.

The V call is TRBV27, the J call TRBJ1-5; D is possibly TRBD1 (5 bases). Germline V gives CDR1 MNHEY, CDR2 SMNVEV (reference sequence). Trimming stripped 2 bases from V and 2 bases from J, with 7 bases between. This CDR3 is 14 amino acids long. In DNA form, the CDR3 reads TGTGCCAGCAGTTTAAGCAGGGGCAATCAGCCCCAGCATTTT. Protein: CASSLSRGNQPQHF.

This chain joins TRBV5-4 and TRBJ2-5; no definite D call. This CDR3 spans 14 amino acids. Germline V gene sequence: CDR1 SGHNT, CDR2 YYREEE (reference sequence). V was shortened by 7 bases and J by 2 bases, with 15 bases between the two germline ends. The CDR3 bases are TGTGCCAGCTGCCGTAACGCGGTACAAGAGACCCAGTACTTC. This encodes CASCRNAVQETQYF.

The V gene is TRBV4-2, the J gene TRBJ2-6, with D maybe TRBD2 (6 bases). Germline-derived CDR1 and CDR2 are LGHNA and YNFKEQ. The V gene lost 3 bases and the J gene lost 1 base, with 10 bases spanning the gap. The CDR3 spans 16 residues. The CDR3 loop reads CASSQGGKSGANVLTF. The CDR3 region has the DNA TGTGCCAGCAGCCAGGGCGGGAAGTCTGGGGCCAACGTCCTGACTTTC.

The chain recombines TRBV5-1 with TRBJ2-2; 11 bases are a match to TRBD2. The CDR3 consists of 15 residues. The germline CDR1 and CDR2 sequences are SGHRS and YFSETQ. Trimming cost V 4 bases and J 6 bases; bases outside gene matches: 5. Written as DNA, the CDR3 is TGCGCCAGCAGCGTGACTAGCGGGATGGCCGGGGAGCTGTTTTTT. Amino acid sequence: CASSVTSGMAGELFF.

V is TRBV18 and J is TRBJ1-2; D call uncertain. The V end was cut by 3 bases, the J end by 5 bases, with 13 bases between. The CDR3 has 14 amino acids. In germline, CDR1 is KGHSH, CDR2 LQKENI. The CDR3 sequence is CASSPAGGLYGYTF. CDR3 DNA: TGTGCCAGCTCACCTGCGGGAGGGCTTTATGGCTACACCTTC.